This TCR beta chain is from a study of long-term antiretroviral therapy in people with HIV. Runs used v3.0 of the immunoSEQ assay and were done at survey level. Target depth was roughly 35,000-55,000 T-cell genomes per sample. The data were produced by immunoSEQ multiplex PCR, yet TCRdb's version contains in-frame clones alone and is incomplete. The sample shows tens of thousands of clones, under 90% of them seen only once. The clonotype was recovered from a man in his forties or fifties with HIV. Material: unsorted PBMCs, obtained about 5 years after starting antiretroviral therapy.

CDR3 protein: CASSDGRAPYEQYF. The CDR3 nucleotides are TGTGCCAGCAGTGACGGACGGGCCCCCTACGAGCAGTACTTC. The chain employs TRBV6-5 and TRBJ2-7; D not certain. CDR3 length: 14 residues. The germline V and J ends were trimmed by 5 bases and 2 bases, with 13 bases remaining between them. Germline CDR1 reads MNHEY; CDR2 reads SVGAGI.